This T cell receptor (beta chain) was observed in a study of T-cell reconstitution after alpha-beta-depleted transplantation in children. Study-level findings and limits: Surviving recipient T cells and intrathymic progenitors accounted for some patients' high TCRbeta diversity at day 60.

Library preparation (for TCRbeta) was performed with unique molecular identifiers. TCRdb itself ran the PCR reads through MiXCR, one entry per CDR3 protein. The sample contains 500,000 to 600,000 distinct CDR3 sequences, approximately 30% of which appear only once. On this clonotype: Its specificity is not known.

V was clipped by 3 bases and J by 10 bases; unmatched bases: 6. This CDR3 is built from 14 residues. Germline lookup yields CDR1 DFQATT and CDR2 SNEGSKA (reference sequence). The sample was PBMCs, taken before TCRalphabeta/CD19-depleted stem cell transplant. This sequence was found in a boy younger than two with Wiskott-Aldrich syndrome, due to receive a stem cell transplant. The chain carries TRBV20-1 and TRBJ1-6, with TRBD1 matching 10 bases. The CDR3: CSARGTGATSPLHF. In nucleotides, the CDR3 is TGCAGTGCTAGGGGGACAGGGGCGACCTCACCCCTCCACTTT.